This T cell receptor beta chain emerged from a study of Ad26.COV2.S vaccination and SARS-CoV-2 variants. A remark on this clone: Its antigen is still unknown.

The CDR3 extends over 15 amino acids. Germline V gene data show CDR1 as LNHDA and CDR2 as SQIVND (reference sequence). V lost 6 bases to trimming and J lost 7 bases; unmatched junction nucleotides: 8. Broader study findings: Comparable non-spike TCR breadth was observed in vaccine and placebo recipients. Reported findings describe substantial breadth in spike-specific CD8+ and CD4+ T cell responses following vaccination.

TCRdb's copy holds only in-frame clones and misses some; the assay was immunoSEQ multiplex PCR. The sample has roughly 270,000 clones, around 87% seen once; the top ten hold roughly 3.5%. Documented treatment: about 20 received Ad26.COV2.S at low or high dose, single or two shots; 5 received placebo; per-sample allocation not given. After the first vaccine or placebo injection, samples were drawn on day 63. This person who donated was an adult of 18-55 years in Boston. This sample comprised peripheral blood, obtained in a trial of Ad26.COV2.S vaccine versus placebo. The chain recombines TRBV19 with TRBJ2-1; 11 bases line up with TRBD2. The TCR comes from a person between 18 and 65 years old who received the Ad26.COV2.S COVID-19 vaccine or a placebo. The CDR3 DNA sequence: TGTGCCAGTAGCTTGCTAGCGGGGGGTTCAAATGAGCAGTTCTTC. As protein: CASSLLAGGSNEQFF.